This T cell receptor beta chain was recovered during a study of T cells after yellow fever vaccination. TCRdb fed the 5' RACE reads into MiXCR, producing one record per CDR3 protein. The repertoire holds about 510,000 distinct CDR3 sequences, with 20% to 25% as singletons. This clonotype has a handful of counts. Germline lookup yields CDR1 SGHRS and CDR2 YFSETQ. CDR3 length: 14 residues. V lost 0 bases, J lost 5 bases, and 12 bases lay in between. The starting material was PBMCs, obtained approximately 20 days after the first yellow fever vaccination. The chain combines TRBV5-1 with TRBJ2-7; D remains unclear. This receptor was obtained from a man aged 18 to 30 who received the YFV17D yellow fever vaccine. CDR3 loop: CASSLGGAIHEQYF. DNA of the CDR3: TGCGCCAGCAGCTTGGGTGGTGCAATCCACGAGCAGTACTTC. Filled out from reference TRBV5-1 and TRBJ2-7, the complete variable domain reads KAGVTQTPRYLIKTRGQQVTLSCSPISGHRSVSWYQQTPGQGLQFLFEYFSETQRNKGNFPGRFSGRQFSNSRSEMNVSTLELGDSALYLCASSLGGAIHEQYFGPGTRLTVT.